A selection of T cell receptor beta chains follows, all from one sample in a study of T cell changes during pregnancy in multiple sclerosis. Clones were read by immunoSEQ multiplex PCR, and TCRdb kept only the in-frame ones, dropping some. The sample lists some 11,000 clones; around 89% were seen once. Material: CD8+ T cells from peripheral blood mononuclear cells, obtained in the first trimester of pregnancy. The source of these receptors is a female donor in good health, enrolled as a control in a pregnancy study. CDR3s include the opening cysteine and the closing phenylalanine or tryptophan. The D gene is left open where the match is weak. The size entry is marked missing in some rows and otherwise reads once, few, many or a size class.

v_call	j_call	clone_size	d_call	cdr3_length	cdr3_aa	cdr3_nt
TRBV5-1	TRBJ2-7	-	TRBD2	18	CASSLAVGTSVESYEQYF	TGCGCCAGCAGCTTGGCCGTCGGGACTAGCGTAGAGTCCTACGAGCAGTACTTC
TRBV4-3	TRBJ1-1	-	-	14	CASSQIGGDTEAFF	TGCGCCAGCAGCCAGATTGGGGGGGACACTGAAGCTTTCTTT
TRBV30	TRBJ1-1	-	TRBD1	13	CAWSGTDNTEAFF	TGTGCCTGGAGCGGGACAGACAACACTGAAGCTTTCTTT
TRBV7-2	TRBJ2-1	once	-	14	CASSLDFRGLTPLF	TGTGCCAGCAGCTTAGACTTCCGGGGGTTGACTCCCCTCTTC
TRBV5-1	TRBJ2-3	-	TRBD2	16	CASTPWASGGADTQYF	TGCGCCAGCACGCCCTGGGCTAGCGGGGGGGCAGATACGCAGTATTTT
TRBV4-2	TRBJ2-5	-	TRBD2	17	CASSQETSGGIQETQYF	TGTGCCAGCAGCCAAGAGACTAGCGGGGGGATCCAAGAGACCCAGTACTTC
TRBV30	TRBJ1-3	-	TRBD1	15	CAWSVWDRVSNTIYF	TGTGCCTGGAGTGTGTGGGACAGGGTATCAAACACCATATATTTT
TRBV16	TRBJ2-1	-	TRBD1	16	CASSQSNRGQGNEQFF	TGTGCCAGCAGCCAATCGAACAGGGGGCAAGGGAATGAGCAGTTCTTC
TRBV4-3	TRBJ1-4	-	-	15	CASSQDSGTNEKLFF	TGCGCCAGCAGCCAAGATTCGGGAACTAATGAAAAACTGTTTTTT
TRBV5-1	TRBJ1-1	-	-	15	CASSAWKTENTEAFF	TGCGCCAGCAGCGCGTGGAAGACAGAGAACACTGAAGCTTTCTTT
TRBV9	TRBJ1-2	-	TRBD1	16	CASSPGTGPTNYGYTF	TGTGCCAGCAGCCCGGGGACAGGACCTACTAACTATGGCTACACCTTC
TRBV18	TRBJ2-7	-	-	13	CASTQGLSYEQYF	TGTGCCAGCACGCAGGGACTCTCCTACGAGCAGTACTTC
TRBV19	TRBJ1-1	once	TRBD1	14	CASSKGTGGAEAFF	TGTGCCAGTAGTAAGGGGACAGGGGGCGCGGAAGCTTTCTTT
TRBV15	TRBJ2-5	-	-	15	CATSSVIDFVETQYF	TGTGCCACCAGCAGTGTCATAGACTTCGTAGAGACCCAGTACTTC
TRBV6-4	TRBJ2-2	-	-	13	CASSSGETGELFF	TGTGCCAGCAGCTCCGGGGAAACCGGGGAGCTGTTTTTT